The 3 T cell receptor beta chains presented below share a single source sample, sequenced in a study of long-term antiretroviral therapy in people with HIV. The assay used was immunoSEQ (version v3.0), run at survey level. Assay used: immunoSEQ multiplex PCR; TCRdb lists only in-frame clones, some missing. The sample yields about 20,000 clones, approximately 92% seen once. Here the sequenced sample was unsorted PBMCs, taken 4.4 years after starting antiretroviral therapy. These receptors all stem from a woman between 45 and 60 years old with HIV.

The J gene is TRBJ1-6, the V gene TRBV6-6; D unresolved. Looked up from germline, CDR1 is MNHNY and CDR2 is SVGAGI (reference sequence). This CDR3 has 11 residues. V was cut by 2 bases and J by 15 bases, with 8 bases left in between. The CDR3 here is CASSYTAVLHF. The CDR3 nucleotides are TGTGCCAGCAGTTACACAGCGGTCCTCCACTTT.

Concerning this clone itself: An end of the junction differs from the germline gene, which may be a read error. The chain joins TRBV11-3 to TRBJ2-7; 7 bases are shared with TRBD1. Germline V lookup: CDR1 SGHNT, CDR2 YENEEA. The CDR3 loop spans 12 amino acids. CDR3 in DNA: TGTGCCAGCAGCTCCCAACCGGGACAGATGGTCTTC. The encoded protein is CASSSQPGQMVF.

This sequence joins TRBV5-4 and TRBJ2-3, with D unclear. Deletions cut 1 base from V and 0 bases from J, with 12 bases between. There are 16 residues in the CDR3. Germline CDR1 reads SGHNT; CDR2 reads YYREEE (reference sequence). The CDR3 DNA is TGTGCCAGCAGCTTGAAGGTGGGAACTAGCACAGATACGCAGTATTTT. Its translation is CASSLKVGTSTDTQYF.